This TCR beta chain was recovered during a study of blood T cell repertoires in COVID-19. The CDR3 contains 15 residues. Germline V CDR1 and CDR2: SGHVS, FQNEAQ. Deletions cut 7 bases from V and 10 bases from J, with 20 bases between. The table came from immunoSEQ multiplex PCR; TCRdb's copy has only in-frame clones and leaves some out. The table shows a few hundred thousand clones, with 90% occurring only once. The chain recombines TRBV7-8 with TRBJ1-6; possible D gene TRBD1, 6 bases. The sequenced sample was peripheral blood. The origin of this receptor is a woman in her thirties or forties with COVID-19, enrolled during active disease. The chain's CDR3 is CASTQTGTRWSPLHF. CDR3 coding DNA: TGTGCCAGCACACAAACAGGGACCCGATGGTCACCCCTCCACTTT.